A single sample gave rise to the 18 T cell receptor beta chains below, sequenced in a study of blood T cell repertoires in COVID-19. Using immunoSEQ multiplex PCR, the repertoire was profiled, and TCRdb retains in-frame clones only, with some absent. The sample includes a few hundred thousand clones, 84% of them seen just once. The sequenced sample consisted of peripheral blood. These TCRs come from a man aged 45-65 years with active or convalescent COVID-19.

This clone has a handful of counts. The chain is built from TRBV7-2 and TRBJ1-5; no firm D call. The CDR3 covers 13 residues. Trimming shortened V by 1 base and J by 7 bases, and 8 bases separated the two germline ends. CDR1 SGHTA and CDR2 FQGNSA come from the germline V gene. CDR3 amino acids: CASSLVILQPQHF. The CDR3 DNA reads as TGTGCCAGCAGCTTAGTCATTTTGCAGCCCCAGCATTTT.

This sequence joins TRBV7-5 and TRBJ2-1; the D call TRBD1 from the table was never checked on the DNA. TRBV7-5 is shown as a pseudogene. This CDR3 has 19 residues. The CDR3 DNA is TGTGTCAGAAGCCCCCAGACCCTCCGGACAGGGCCACGGTACAATGAGCAGTTCTTC. It is translated as CVRSPQTLRTGPRYNEQFF.

About this clone itself: This sample also contains other DNA sequences that code for the same CDR3. CDR3 sequence (DNA): TGTGCCAGTAGTATAGCAGTTAACACTGAAGCTTTCTTT. Translation: CASSIAVNTEAFF. This chain joins TRBV19 and TRBJ1-1; no clear D gene. CDR3 size: 13 residues. Per the germline V gene, CDR1 is LNHDA and CDR2 is SQIVND (reference sequence). Trimming removed 1 base from V and 2 bases from J, with 5 bases in between.

The V and J genes are TRBV4-3 and TRBJ2-1, with 10 bases fitting TRBD2. The CDR3 is 17 residues long. Germline trimming cut 0 bases from V and 3 bases from J; bases unmatched to any gene: 5. The V gene's germline CDR1 is LGHNA and CDR2 YSLEER. The CDR3 DNA sequence: TGCGCCAGCAGCCAAGATCGGACTAGCGGTGGCTACAATGAGCAGTTCTTC. It codes for CASSQDRTSGGYNEQFF.

This clone was picked up one time. The chain employs TRBV9 and TRBJ2-5; 10 bases map to TRBD2. The CDR3 length is 16 residues. The germline V gene has CDR1 SGDLS and CDR2 YYNGEE. V lost 0 bases and J lost 2; bases outside the gene matches: 4. CDR3 sequence reads: CASSVGAGGGQETQYF. The DNA for the CDR3 is TGTGCCAGCAGCGTAGGAGCGGGGGGGGGACAAGAGACCCAGTACTTC.

CDR3 bases: TGTGCCAGCAGTTACAACGCGGGAGTAAGTACAGATACGCAGTATTTT. It specifies CASSYNAGVSTDTQYF. The V gene is TRBV6-2 or TRBV6-3, the J gene TRBJ2-3; 7 bases align to TRBD2. Per the germline V gene, CDR1 is MNHEY and CDR2 is SVGEGT. Trimming cost V 2 bases and J 3 bases; bases outside gene matches: 8. The CDR3 covers 16 residues.

This clone occurred a few times. The chain links TRBV6-5 to TRBJ1-1, with D possibly TRBD1 on 5 matching bases. The germline CDR1 and CDR2 sequences are MNHEY and SVGAGI. V was trimmed by 7 bases and J by 6 bases, leaving 9 bases between them. The length of the CDR3 is 11 residues. As DNA, the CDR3 is TGTGCCAGCACCCTGGGGCCTGAAGCTTTCTTT. This sequence encodes CASTLGPEAFF.

The chain joins TRBV6-5 to TRBJ1-1; tentative D call: TRBD1 (5 bases). There are 15 residues in the CDR3. CDR1 and CDR2 from the germline V gene are MNHEY and SVGAGI. V was trimmed by 7 bases and J by 2 bases, leaving 17 bases between them. CDR3 residues: CASNTLGGFNTEAFF. CDR3 nucleotide sequence: TGTGCCAGCAACACTTTGGGGGGATTCAACACTGAAGCTTTCTTT.

The chain couples TRBV2 to TRBJ2-7; D call uncertain. There are 13 residues in the CDR3. Trimming took 1 base from V and 4 from J, leaving 8 bases between them. Per germline, CDR1 SNHLY and CDR2 FYNNEI. This CDR3 reads CASSEVLAYEQYV. CDR3 coding DNA: TGTGCCAGCAGTGAAGTATTAGCTTACGAGCAGTACGTC.

This chain uses TRBV7-2 with TRBJ1-4; D is undetermined. V gave up 3 bases and J gave up 6 bases, with 8 bases separating them. The CDR3 is made up of 13 amino acids. Germline V gene sequence: CDR1 SGHTA, CDR2 FQGNSA. The CDR3 spells CASSFSQDEKLFF. In nucleotides, the CDR3 is TGTGCCAGCAGCTTTTCCCAGGATGAAAAACTGTTTTTT.

Written as DNA, the CDR3 is TGTGCCAGTAGCATGGCAGGTGTGAACACTGAAGCTTTCTTT. This gives the protein CASSMAGVNTEAFF. This chain uses TRBV19 with TRBJ1-1; D not resolved. The CDR3 extends over 14 amino acids. The germline gives CDR1 LNHDA, CDR2 SQIVND (reference sequence). Trimming took 6 bases from V and 0 from J, leaving 11 bases between them.

V gene TRBV9 combines with J gene TRBJ1-1; 7 nucleotides align to TRBD1. The CDR3 consists of 16 residues. V lost 4 bases to trimming and J lost 1 base; unmatched junction nucleotides: 10. Germline values: CDR1 SGDLS, CDR2 YYNGEE. Here the CDR3 DNA reads TGTGCCAGCAGCCCCCGACAGGGCGAGGGGAACACTGAAGCTTTCTTT. Translated, it gives CASSPRQGEGNTEAFF.

This chain uses TRBV7-3 with TRBJ1-3; TRBD1 might be the D (5 bases). Deletions cut 5 bases from V and 8 bases from J, with 16 bases between. There are 14 residues in the CDR3. Germline CDR1 is SGHTA and CDR2 is FQGTGA. CDR3 sequence: CASSRAGPTDTIYF. Here the CDR3 DNA reads TGTGCCAGCAGCCGAGCGGGACCAACGGACACCATATATTTT.

In nucleotides, the CDR3 is TGTGCCAGCACGGGACAGGTTCAACAGCCCCAGCATTTT. This translates into CASTGQVQQPQHF. The chain has TRBV6-5 and TRBJ1-5; TRBD1 aligns across 8 bases. Per germline, CDR1 MNHEY and CDR2 SVGAGI. V was clipped by 7 bases and J by 7 bases; unmatched bases: 6. The CDR3 length is 13 residues.

This clone came up a few times. The V gene is TRBV3-1 (or the pseudogene TRBV3-2), the J gene TRBJ2-5; 7 bases match TRBD2. V was clipped by 4 bases and J by 5 bases; unmatched bases: 13. The CDR3 loop spans 16 amino acids. Germline V lookup: CDR1 LGHDT, CDR2 YNNKEL (reference sequence). The CDR3 DNA is TGTGCCAGCAGCCTAATTCTAGCGGACCTCCGGGAGACCCAGTACTTC. It codes for CASSLILADLRETQYF.

The chain links TRBV27 to TRBJ2-7, with 7 bases matching TRBD2. V dropped 3 bases and J dropped 7; count of bases not matched to a gene: 18. Germline V gene sequence: CDR1 MNHEY, CDR2 SMNVEV (reference sequence). The CDR3 has 17 residues. CDR3 DNA sequence: TGTGCCAGCAGTTTTACGCCAGCGGGACTCCCAATTTGGGAGCAGTACGTC. Translated: CASSFTPAGLPIWEQYV.

The rearrangement uses TRBV7-2 and TRBJ1-2, with 10 positions matching TRBD1. Germline assignment: CDR1 SGHTA and CDR2 FQGNSA. V dropped 5 bases and J dropped 4; count of bases not matched to a gene: 7. The CDR3 length is 15 residues. CDR3 in DNA: TGTGCCAGCAGCACCCGACAGGGGGCGGGCTATGGCTACACCTTC. Its translation: CASSTRQGAGYGYTF. The variable domain in full, with the rest retrieved from reference TRBV7-2 and TRBJ1-2, is GAGVSQSPSNKVTEKGKDVELRCDPISGHTALYWYRQSLGQGLEFLIYFQGNSAPDKSGLPSDRFSAERTGGSVSTLTIQRTQQEDSAVYLCASSTRQGAGYGYTFGSGTRLTVV.

The sample holds many counts of this clone. The chain employs TRBV7-2 and TRBJ1-6; possibly TRBD1 for D (6 bases). V shed 5 bases and J shed 5 bases, with 13 bases lying between them. Germline values: CDR1 SGHTA, CDR2 FQGNSA. CDR3 length: 15 amino acids. CDR3 nucleotide sequence: TGTGCCAGCAGCGCCCAGGGGACCGATAATTCACCCCTCCACTTT. Encoded protein: CASSAQGTDNSPLHF. The full variable domain, its missing parts supplied by reference TRBV7-2 and TRBJ1-6, is GAGVSQSPSNKVTEKGKDVELRCDPISGHTALYWYRQSLGQGLEFLIYFQGNSAPDKSGLPSDRFSAERTGGSVSTLTIQRTQQEDSAVYLCASSAQGTDNSPLHFGNGTRLTVT.